Listed below are T cell receptor beta chains from one sample, sequenced in a study of T cells in localized non-small cell lung cancer. Profiled with immunoSEQ multiplex PCR; TCRdb holds only in-frame clones, not every one. The repertoire consists of under 2,000 clones, with approximately 29% occurring once and the leading ten covering 12%. The source material was lung tumor tissue, sampled before any cancer treatment. The receptors come from an older female donor with stage I squamous cell lung carcinoma. The conserved cysteine and the conserved F or W are not part of the CDR3 here. Each record gives: V gene, clone size, CDR3 protein. Clone size is not always given. Where it is, it says once, few, many or a class for expanded clones.

>TRBV19|.
ASSIGGASGENEQF
>TRBV14|.
ASSQDVRAGNTIY
>TRBV6-7|few
ASSKDREAYGYT
>TRBV28|.
ASVWGGQKNTEAF
>TRBV29-1|.
SGQTGFTNYGYT
>TRBV6-8|medium-sized
ASSRSMGDEQY
>TRBV9|.
ASSAGTKITGELF
>TRBV18|.
ASSPTGGYQETQY
>TRBV11-3|.
ASSYGRDAVNTIY
>TRBV11-3|few
ASSLQGEYGNQPQH
>TRBV29-1|.
SVYERGVTGELF
>TRBV6-8|few
ASRRIRDRGS
>TRBV19|few
ASSIEAGAGSAF
>TRBV28|.
ASSPPRDPRNTEAF
>TRBV7-1|few
ASSLAGGLDTQY
>TRBV18|.
ASSPRRGEPQH
>TRBV6-8|few
ASSYRTALGETQY
>TRBV19|few
ASIRDLGTEAF
>TRBV6-8|.
ASSKDREAYGYT
>TRBV9|few
ACRRVGNEQF
>TRBV30|few
AWGVLLSGNTIY
>TRBV28|few
ASRTTGRRNTEAF
>TRBV4-1|.
ASSQATGTVYEQY
>TRBV11-3|medium-sized
ASSPQAFEETQY
>TRBV19|few
ASSIRQRTPNTEAF
>TRBV28|.
ASSLETGGGRKLF
>TRBV11-3|.
ASSFRGPRRETQY
>TRBV19|.
ASSIGPGLAGAGELF
>TRBV11-3|few
ASSSRVQRGSGANVLT
>TRBV11-3|.
ASSLVGVDTEAF
>TRBV11-3|.
ASSLQGRSDNSPLH
>TRBV11-3|medium-sized
ASSPNQGGPYEQY
>TRBV11-3|few
ASSLPGLAGPENEQF
>TRBV6-8|.
ASKVDSTDTQY
>TRBV15|.
ATSRDPTGPLVEQY
>TRBV28|.
ASSTPGGRLAGAGEQY
>TRBV18|once
ASSPLDNPRNTIY
>TRBV6-8|large
ASSTTVSGNTIY
>TRBV29-1|.
SVRDRGQPQH
>TRBV15|.
ATSRVTETGGGYGYT
>TRBV19|.
ASSIGAQQTQY
>TRBV2|.
ASTQGARGGSGANVLT
>TRBV6-8|few
ASSGTGGETQY
>TRBV11-3|.
ASSGPYSNQPQH
>TRBV6-8|.
ASSYGLTTYEQY
>TRBV11-3|medium-sized
ASSLGLFRAEQY